This entry features one TCR beta chain sequence. This sample was taken from a study of blood T cell repertoires in COVID-19. Study in general: Acute and convalescent COVID-19 samples came from the United States, Italy and Spain. Sources were T cells, B-cell-depleted T cells, or PBMCs; the material itself was cDNA or gDNA.

Germline V gives CDR1 SGHTA, CDR2 FQGTGA. Trimming removed 2 bases from V and 5 bases from J, with 12 bases in between. The CDR3 has 14 amino acids. Methods used by the authors: Amplification from reference gene primers served as the basis for estimated nucleated cell counts. Profiling relied on immunoSEQ multiplex PCR, and the TCRdb table lists in-frame clones only, not all of them. The V and J calls and clone size were taken over from that table, and D and trimming were inferred from the DNA. The profile shows roughly 6,100 clones, approximately 90% of them singletons. The rearrangement joins TRBV7-3 to TRBJ1-1, with TRBD1 as a possible D gene (6 bases). This sequence was found in a human donor in a cohort sampled during active COVID-19. Sample: peripheral blood. CDR3 amino acids: CASSLGPGETEAFF. CDR3 DNA: TGTGCCAGCAGCTTAGGGCCAGGGGAAACTGAAGCTTTCTTT.